A single sample is the source of the 15 T cell receptor beta chains below, sequenced in a study of cytomegalovirus exposure and HLA in healthy donors. Researchers ran the PCR with 60 Vbeta and 13 Jbeta primers. The data were produced by immunoSEQ multiplex PCR, yet TCRdb's version contains in-frame clones alone and is incomplete. The sample consists of about 160,000 clones, 80% of them appearing once. Sequenced sample: PBMCs. The origin of the receptors is a man in his thirties or forties in good health and CMV-seronegative.

V is TRBV9 and J is TRBJ1-2, with 7 bases lining up with TRBD1. CDR1 is SGDLS, CDR2 YYNGEE, per germline. V lost 0 bases to trimming and J lost 1 base; unmatched junction nucleotides: 3. The CDR3 contains 15 residues. CDR3 nucleotide sequence: TGTGCCAGCAGCGTAGAAGGGACAGTTAACTATGGCTACACCTTC. This translates into CASSVEGTVNYGYTF.

In this sample, this clone turned up a few times. V gene TRBV5-6 combines with J gene TRBJ1-2; no clear D gene. This CDR3 spans 13 amino acids. From germline, CDR1 is SGHDT and CDR2 YYEEEE. The V gene lost 5 bases and the J gene lost 4 bases, with 12 bases spanning the gap. The CDR3 bases are TGTGCCAGCAGTCATGAGACGGGCTATGGCTACACCTTC. Encoded protein: CASSHETGYGYTF.

The chain recombines TRBV28 with TRBJ2-2; no reliable D call. Between the trimmed V and J ends, which lost 2 bases and 7 bases, there was a span of 8 bases. CDR3 length: 13 amino acids. Germline V lookup: CDR1 MDHEN, CDR2 SYDVKM. In DNA, the CDR3 is TGTGCCAGCAGTTTAAGGAGAAGCGGGGAGCTGTTTTTT. This encodes CASSLRRSGELFF.

This clone has a single count. This chain connects TRBV9 to TRBJ1-2; D is possibly TRBD1 (5 bases). This CDR3 region has 11 residues. Trimming pared 3 bases from V and 13 bases from J, leaving 13 bases between. CDR1 and CDR2 from the germline V gene are SGDLS and YYNGEE. This CDR3 reads CASSGGGDLTF. The CDR3 nucleotides are TGTGCCAGCAGCGGTGGGGGGGACCTCACCTTC.

CDR3 sequence reads: CASSSATGAGELFF. CDR3 nucleotide sequence: TGTGCCAGCAGTTCCGCCACAGGGGCCGGGGAGCTGTTTTTT. The chain has TRBV6-5 and TRBJ2-2; 7 bases match TRBD1. With V trimmed by 4 bases and J by 6 bases, 5 bases remained unmatched. The length of the CDR3 is 14 residues. Germline-derived CDR1 and CDR2 are MNHEY and SVGAGI.

The chain uses TRBV6-5 and TRBJ1-3; 7 bases agree with TRBD1. The CDR3 runs 15 residues. Germline CDR1 and CDR2: MNHEY and SVGAGI. The J segment lost 4 bases and the V segment lost 6 bases, leaving 9 bases of the junction unmatched. This chain's CDR3 is CASSRQGGKGNTIYF. In DNA form, the CDR3 reads TGTGCCAGCAGCCGACAGGGTGGCAAAGGAAACACCATATATTTT.

The chain links TRBV28 to TRBJ1-5; 9 bases agree with TRBD1. V lost 6 bases and J lost 2; bases outside the gene matches: 14. The CDR3 runs to 18 residues. Germline CDR1 is MDHEN and CDR2 is SYDVKM. This chain's CDR3 is CASRLPGQGLLGNQPQHF. The CDR3 coding sequence is TGTGCCAGCAGACTACCGGGACAGGGCCTTTTGGGCAATCAGCCCCAGCATTTT.

The chain recombines TRBV5-1 with TRBJ2-3; D call uncertain. There are 15 residues in the CDR3. CDR1 and CDR2 from the germline V gene are SGHRS and YFSETQ. Deletions cut 0 bases from V and 0 bases from J, with 8 bases between. CDR3 residues: CASSLGGASTDTQYF. CDR3 bases: TGCGCCAGCAGCTTGGGAGGCGCTAGCACAGATACGCAGTATTTT. Combining the CDR3 with reference TRBV5-1 and TRBJ2-3 gives the whole variable domain KAGVTQTPRYLIKTRGQQVTLSCSPISGHRSVSWYQQTPGQGLQFLFEYFSETQRNKGNFPGRFSGRQFSNSRSEMNVSTLELGDSALYLCASSLGGASTDTQYFGPGTRLTVL.

V is TRBV5-1 and J is TRBJ2-1, with 10 bases fitting TRBD2. From germline, CDR1 is SGHRS and CDR2 YFSETQ. V was clipped by 4 bases and J by 4 bases; unmatched bases: 5. CDR3 length equals 15 residues. The CDR3 region is CASSESSGGYNEQFF. CDR3 nucleotide sequence: TGCGCCAGCAGCGAGAGTAGCGGGGGGTACAATGAGCAGTTCTTC.

The chain employs TRBV5-4 and TRBJ2-7; TRBD1 matches at 8 bases. With V trimmed by 4 bases and J by 2 bases, 8 bases remained unmatched. The CDR3 runs 15 residues. Germline loops: CDR1 SGHNT, CDR2 YYREEE (reference sequence). The chain's CDR3 is CASSGTGTGPYEQYF. The CDR3, as DNA: TGTGCCAGCAGCGGAACCGGGACAGGACCCTACGAGCAGTACTTC. Full variable domain (remainder filled in from reference TRBV5-4 and TRBJ2-7): ETGVTQSPTHLIKTRGQQVTLRCSSQSGHNTVSWYQQALGQGPQFIFQYYREEENGRGNFPPRFSGLQFPNYSSELNVNALELDDSALYLCASSGTGTGPYEQYFGPGTRLTVT.

The CDR3 DNA is TGCGCCAGCAGCGCGGCGACTAGACAGATCGCAGATACGCAGTATTTT. As protein: CASSAATRQIADTQYF. This chain links TRBV5-1 with TRBJ2-3; weak D call: TRBD2 (6 bases). The V end lost 4 bases, the J end lost 4 bases, and 19 bases lay between the germline ends. From germline, CDR1 is SGHRS and CDR2 YFSETQ. The CDR3 loop spans 16 amino acids.

This chain uses TRBV5-1 with TRBJ2-3, with a possible D match to TRBD2 (7 bases). With 9 bases removed from V and 0 bases from J, the gap between germline ends came to 14 bases. CDR3 length: 14 residues. Germline lookup yields CDR1 SGHRS and CDR2 YFSETQ. The CDR3 sequence: CATSGGPSTDTQYF. In nucleotides, the CDR3 is TGCGCCACCTCGGGGGGCCCTAGCACAGATACGCAGTATTTT.

V is TRBV10-3 and J is TRBJ1-1; maybe TRBD1 (5 bases). CDR1 ENHRY and CDR2 SYGVKD come from the germline V gene. Trimming removed 6 bases from V and 5 bases from J, with 10 bases in between. This CDR3 comprises 12 residues. CDR3 loop: CAIRAGRTEAFF. The CDR3, as DNA: TGTGCCATCAGGGCAGGGCGGACTGAAGCTTTCTTT.

The J gene is TRBJ1-1, the V gene TRBV6-1; D unresolved. V gave up 8 bases and J gave up 5 bases, with 21 bases separating them. Germline CDR1 MNHNS, CDR2 SASEGT. CDR3 size: 15 residues. DNA for the CDR3: TGTGCCAGCGGTGCCCTCACGCTACCGGGAACTGAAGCTTTCTTT. It codes for CASGALTLPGTEAFF.

The chain carries TRBV4-3 and TRBJ2-3; 9 positions agree with TRBD1. Trimming cost V 5 bases and J 4 bases; bases outside gene matches: 16. This CDR3 region has 18 residues. Looked up from germline, CDR1 is LGHNA and CDR2 is YSLEER. The CDR3 sequence is CASSDYVMGQGGPDTQYF. Written as DNA, the CDR3 is TGCGCCAGCAGCGATTACGTTATGGGACAGGGTGGACCAGATACGCAGTATTTT.